This T cell receptor (beta chain) was found in a study of cytomegalovirus exposure and HLA in healthy donors. V trimming: 4 bases; J trimming: 0 bases; junction bases outside the gene matches: 6. The CDR3 runs to 16 residues. Germline lookup yields CDR1 SNHLY and CDR2 FYNNEI. PCR was performed using 60 Vbeta and 13 Jbeta primers. This table comes from immunoSEQ multiplex PCR, and its TCRdb copy is limited to in-frame clones, with some not included. This repertoire shows approximately 150,000 clones, about 71% found once; its top ten account for 2.5% to 3.5%. Sequencing was carried out using PBMCs. The TCR comes from a woman aged 40 to 50 in good health and CMV-seropositive. This chain connects TRBV2 to TRBJ2-3, with TRBD2 matching over 8 bases. CDR3 region: CASSGRSGGSTDTQYF. In nucleotides, the CDR3 is TGTGCCAGCAGTGGGCGGTCGGGGGGGAGCACAGATACGCAGTATTTT.